This T cell receptor beta chain was profiled in a study of T cells in Graves' hyperthyroidism and ophthalmopathy. General observations from the study: Most clonotypes expanded in thyroid above 0.001 were likewise present in blood.

Uncontrolled infection, other autoimmune disease, pregnancy or lactation disqualified patients from enrolment. Thyroid ultrasound and orbital computed tomography, with clinical symptoms and serum thyroxine and TRAb, informed diagnoses. Fresh peripheral blood, 8 to 10 ml, was the source of the PBMCs. It was RNA transcripts that yielded the amplified TCR beta CDR3 regions. HTBI primers drove first-round RT-PCR of the TCR CDR3. One entry per CDR3 protein, called by TCRdb with MiXCR from the multiplex PCR reads. The data hold about 350,000 distinct CDR3 sequences, with about 18% observed a single time. This clonotype was found many times. As yet, its antigen is unknown. The V end was cut by 3 bases, the J end by 0 bases, with 17 bases between. This CDR3 has 17 residues.

The receptor's source is a woman between 18 and 29 years old with Graves' hyperthyroidism. Sample: blood. V and J are TRBV12-3 or TRBV12-4 and TRBJ1-1; D is unclear. The CDR3 loop is CASSFEGIRRVNTEAFF. CDR3 in DNA: TGTGCCAGCAGTTTTGAGGGTATTCGACGAGTGAACACTGAAGCTTTCTTT.